This T cell receptor (beta chain) derives from a study of long-term antiretroviral therapy in people with HIV. After removal of 8 bases from V and 0 bases from J, the junction contained 4 bases not matched to a gene. This CDR3 spans 13 amino acids. The germline gives CDR1 MDHEN, CDR2 SYDVKM. The cryopreserved samples used held roughly 0.9-11 million PBMC prior to extraction of DNA. Assay version v3.0 of immunoSEQ was used, and it was run at survey level. The table came from immunoSEQ multiplex PCR; TCRdb's copy has only in-frame clones and leaves some out. Among more than 20,000 clones, approximately 81% were seen once, and the ten largest hold around 10%.

Source: unsorted PBMCs, taken 2.3 to 2.5 years after starting antiretroviral therapy. The TCR comes from a man aged 40-55 years with HIV. The chain couples TRBV28 to TRBJ2-7, with 7 bases identical to TRBD1. In nucleotides, the CDR3 is TGTGCCAGCCGACAGGGAAGCTCCTACGAGCAGTACTTC. It translates to CASRQGSSYEQYF.